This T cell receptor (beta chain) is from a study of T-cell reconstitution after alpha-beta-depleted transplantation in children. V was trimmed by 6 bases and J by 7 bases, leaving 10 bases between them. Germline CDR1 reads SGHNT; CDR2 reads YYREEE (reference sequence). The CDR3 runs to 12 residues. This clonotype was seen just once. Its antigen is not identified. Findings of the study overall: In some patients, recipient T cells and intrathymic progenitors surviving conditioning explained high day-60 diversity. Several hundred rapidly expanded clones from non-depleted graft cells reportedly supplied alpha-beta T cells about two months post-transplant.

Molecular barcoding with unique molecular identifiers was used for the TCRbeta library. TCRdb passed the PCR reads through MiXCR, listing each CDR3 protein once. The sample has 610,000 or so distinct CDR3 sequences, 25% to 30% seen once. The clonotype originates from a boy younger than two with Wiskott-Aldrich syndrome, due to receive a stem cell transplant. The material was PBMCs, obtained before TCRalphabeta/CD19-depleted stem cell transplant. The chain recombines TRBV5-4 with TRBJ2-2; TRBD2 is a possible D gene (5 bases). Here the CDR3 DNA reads TGTGCCAGCAAGTTAGGAGGCGGGGAGCTGTTTTTT. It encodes CASKLGGGELFF.